This T cell receptor beta chain was found in a study of metastatic and nonmetastatic thyroid tumors. For the study at large: Repertoire comparisons spanned blood and tumor or nodule tissue from malignant and benign thyroid patients.

As originally analysed: Differences in CDR3 between clinicopathological groups were drawn on to build a classifier intended to discriminate distant-metastatic papillary thyroid cancer patients. TCRdb re-clonotyped the PCR reads through MiXCR. TCRdb assigned the V and J calls; the authors' analysis was not used. Of more than 40,000 clones listed, around 2.9% are singletons. Ten or more counts support this clone. Thyroid surgery took place with no prior treatment in any patient. The CDR3 sequence is 13 residues long. CDR1 and CDR2 (germline): SNHLY, FYNNEI. V dropped 8 bases and J dropped 5 bases, with 15 bases sitting between them.

Sequenced material: blood. The chain combines TRBV2 with TRBJ2-5, with D possibly TRBD1 on 6 matching bases. This sequence originates from a female donor with papillary thyroid cancer or a benign thyroid nodule (not recorded which). Some clones in this sample may be carry-over from other donors' samples. The CDR3, as DNA: TGTGCCAGCGGAACAGGGATCGGCGAGACCCAGTACTTC. Amino acid sequence: CASGTGIGETQYF.